The 14 T cell receptor beta chains in this list originate from one sample, sequenced in a study of blood T cell repertoires in COVID-19. Measured with immunoSEQ multiplex PCR; TCRdb has only the in-frame clones, and not every one. The data hold just over 30,000 clones, with 80% to 90% observed a single time. The sample taken for sequencing was peripheral blood. Receptor source: a woman in her forties with active or convalescent COVID-19.

The chain carries TRBV7-9 and TRBJ2-3; possibly TRBD1 for D (6 bases). Germline CDR1 SEHNR, CDR2 FQNEAQ (reference sequence). Trimming stripped 1 base from V and 2 bases from J, with 10 bases between. This CDR3 has 15 amino acids. CDR3: CASSLGQGNTDTQYF. CDR3 DNA: TGTGCCAGCAGCTTAGGTCAGGGGAACACAGATACGCAGTATTTT.

The chain is built from TRBV7-3 and TRBJ2-2; 9 bases agree with TRBD1. After removal of 4 bases from V and 0 bases from J, the junction contained 3 bases not matched to a gene. This CDR3 has 16 amino acids. Germline V CDR1 and CDR2: SGHTA, FQGTGA. The CDR3 is CASSSGTGSNTGELFF. In DNA form, the CDR3 reads TGTGCCAGCAGCTCAGGGACAGGGTCGAACACCGGGGAGCTGTTTTTT.

The chain carries TRBV18 and TRBJ1-1; possibly TRBD1 for D (5 bases). In germline, CDR1 is KGHSH, CDR2 LQKENI. V lost 6 bases, J lost 1 base, and 12 bases lay in between. The CDR3 is made up of 14 amino acids. The CDR3 protein is CASSPRDSNTEAFF. The CDR3 nucleotides read TGTGCCAGCTCCCCCAGGGATTCGAACACTGAAGCTTTCTTT.

This clone was recorded a few times. J is TRBJ2-7 and V is TRBV4-2, with D possibly matching TRBD1 (6 bases). CDR1 is LGHNA and CDR2 is YNFKEQ in the germline V gene. CDR3 length: 15 amino acids. Trimming removed 0 bases from V and 3 bases from J, with 12 bases in between. The CDR3 is CASSQEAGESYEQYF. For the CDR3, the DNA is TGTGCCAGCAGCCAAGAGGCAGGGGAGAGCTACGAGCAGTACTTC.

V usage is TRBV3-1 (or the pseudogene TRBV3-2) and J usage is TRBJ2-1; no reliable D call. There are 15 residues in the CDR3. Trimming pared 0 bases from V and 8 bases from J, leaving 14 bases between. The germline CDR1 and CDR2 sequences are LGHDT and YNNKEL (reference sequence). The CDR3, as DNA: TGTGCCAGCAGCCAAGAGCAAAGGCTGAGCGATGAGCAGTTCTTC. It is translated as CASSQEQRLSDEQFF.

The CDR3 coding sequence is TGCGCCAGCAGCCCGTTTGTAGGGCAGGGCACTGAAGCTTTCTTT. This translates into CASSPFVGQGTEAFF. This chain uses TRBV4-3 with TRBJ1-1; a possible D gene is TRBD1 (5 bases). This CDR3 contains 15 residues. Germline V gives CDR1 LGHNA, CDR2 YSLEER. V lost 4 bases and J lost 4, with 16 bases in between.

V and J are TRBV15 and TRBJ1-5; unclear D gene. Germline V gene data show CDR1 as LNHNV and CDR2 as YYDKDF (reference sequence). Trimming took 0 bases from V and 11 from J, leaving 8 bases between them. CDR3 length equals 12 residues. Here the CDR3 reads CATSRDNEAQHF. In DNA form, the CDR3 reads TGTGCCACCAGCAGAGATAACGAGGCCCAGCATTTT.

The rearrangement joins TRBV19 to TRBJ2-1; a possible D gene is TRBD2 (6 bases). V shed 4 bases and J shed 6 bases, with 19 bases lying between them. Germline V gene sequence: CDR1 LNHDA, CDR2 SQIVND (reference sequence). The CDR3 runs 16 residues. CDR3: CASSTARDSAGNEQFF. The CDR3, as DNA: TGTGCCAGTAGTACGGCTCGGGACTCAGCGGGCAATGAGCAGTTCTTC.

There are a few counts of this clone. V and J are TRBV18 and TRBJ1-3; 11 bases are a match to TRBD1. This CDR3 spans 17 amino acids. Germline-derived CDR1 and CDR2 are KGHSH and LQKENI. Losses at the gene ends were 4 bases for V and 1 base for J; bases not matched to a gene: 6. In DNA, the CDR3 is TGTGCCAGCTCACAAAGCGGACAGGGGGCGTCTGGAAACACCATATATTTT. Protein sequence: CASSQSGQGASGNTIYF.

V and J are TRBV4-2 and TRBJ2-1, with 11 bases identical to TRBD2. There are 17 residues in the CDR3. The trim removed 0 bases at V and 6 bases at J, leaving 7 bases unmatched. Germline loops: CDR1 LGHNA, CDR2 YNFKEQ. The chain's CDR3 is CASSQDRGLAATNEQFF. As DNA, the CDR3 is TGTGCCAGCAGCCAAGATCGGGGACTAGCGGCAACCAATGAGCAGTTCTTC.

The rearrangement joins TRBV28 to TRBJ1-1; a weak D match, TRBD1 (5 bases). Trimming took off 3 bases at V and 4 bases at J, with 12 bases between the two ends. The CDR3 loop spans 14 amino acids. Germline lookup yields CDR1 MDHEN and CDR2 SYDVKM. The CDR3 is CASSLIGEGTEAFF. CDR3 nucleotide sequence: TGTGCCAGCAGTTTGATAGGGGAGGGCACTGAAGCTTTCTTT.

The rearrangement uses TRBV6-2 or TRBV6-3 and TRBJ2-3; 14 bases agree with TRBD2. The ends lost 6 bases at V and 8 bases at J; junction bases unmatched: 16. The CDR3 length is 18 residues. Looked up from germline, CDR1 is MNHEY and CDR2 is SVGEGT. For the CDR3, the DNA is TGTGCCAGCAGCCGAGGACTAGCGGGGGGCCGGACCGGGAGTACGCAGTATTTT. Protein: CASSRGLAGGRTGSTQYF.

This clone was counted a few times. The J gene is TRBJ1-6, the V gene TRBV18; D is perhaps TRBD1 (5 bases). The CDR3 loop spans 16 amino acids. V was pared by 1 base and J by 5 bases, with 12 bases between. Looked up from germline, CDR1 is KGHSH and CDR2 is LQKENI. The CDR3 reads CASSPLPGGDNSPLHF. CDR3 coding DNA: TGTGCCAGCTCACCACTCCCGGGAGGGGATAATTCACCCCTCCACTTT.

V is TRBV2 and J is TRBJ2-7; D not certain. With 1 base removed from V and 6 bases from J, the gap between germline ends came to 13 bases. In germline, CDR1 is SNHLY, CDR2 FYNNEI. The CDR3 has 14 residues. In DNA, the CDR3 is TGTGCCAGCAGTGAAGGACCGGGTCTCGGCGAGCAGTACTTC. Protein sequence: CASSEGPGLGEQYF.